This paragraph covers one TCR beta chain sequence. Antigen: not known. The V gene lost 3 bases and the J gene lost 6 bases, with 12 bases spanning the gap. Germline V CDR1 and CDR2: SGHNT, YYREEE (reference sequence). This CDR3 has 14 residues. The sample belongs to a study of PD-1 blockade in classical Hodgkin lymphoma. Points from the study as a whole: Why the repertoires differ is still unclear, perhaps disease activity or prior therapy.

TCRdb's copy holds only in-frame clones and misses some; the assay was immunoSEQ multiplex PCR. The data contain about 97,000 clones, over 80% of them seen just once; the ten biggest clones take up 10% to 15%. Each patient experienced a relapse that followed autologous stem cell transplantation, and brentuximab vedotin exposure varied. The input for sequencing was peripheral blood mononuclear cells (PBMCs), taken at baseline. The receptor comes from a human donor with classical Hodgkin lymphoma. The chain uses TRBV5-4 and TRBJ1-4; no firm D call. CDR3 loop: CASSSGGGDEKLFF. The CDR3 bases are TGTGCCAGCAGCTCAGGAGGTGGGGATGAAAAACTGTTTTTT.